Given below is one T cell receptor beta chain in context. What it binds is not known. The sample contains more than one DNA sequence encoding this CDR3. Selected positively for CCR7 and CD45RO-negative, naive CD8 cells excluded terminally differentiated effector memory CD45RA+ cells. Sequenced by immunoSEQ multiplex PCR; TCRdb stores in-frame clones only, minus some. Here the sample spans 1.5 million to 2.5 million clones, approximately 95% being singletons. Germline CDR1 and CDR2: SQVTM and ANQGSEA. This CDR3 spans 10 amino acids. The germline V and J ends were trimmed by 1 base and 7 bases, with 2 bases remaining between them. These data come from a study of shared clonotypes between healthy human individuals. The overall study: Donor composition was a couple of women and three men, aged 18 to 49. Findings of the study overall: Non-shared clonotypes were found to have lower generation probabilities than the clonotypes that were shared by all four of the sorted-subset donors.

The sequencing sample was made of naive CD8+ T cells sorted from blood. The chain joins TRBV29-1 to TRBJ2-1; D gene ambiguous. This receptor was identified in a young man in good health. The CDR3 sequence is CSVEVNEQFF. For the CDR3, the DNA is TGCAGCGTTGAAGTGAATGAGCAGTTCTTC.